The next 2 T cell receptor beta chains were all read from a single sample in a study of blood T cell repertoires in COVID-19. The repertoire was sequenced with immunoSEQ multiplex PCR; TCRdb's copy has only in-frame clones and lacks some. This table has fewer than 150,000 clones, under 85% appearing once. Sequencing was carried out using PBMCs or T cells enriched from blood (not recorded which). The source is a woman younger than 30 who had been exposed to COVID-19.

This clone turned up a few times. The chain carries TRBV5-5 and TRBJ1-3, with a weak D call TRBD1 (5 bases). V was cut by 2 bases and J by 0 bases, with 9 bases left in between. The CDR3 loop spans 15 amino acids. Germline lookup yields CDR1 SGHKS and CDR2 YYEKEE (reference sequence). CDR3 residues: CASSFGARSGNTIYF. The CDR3 DNA reads TGTGCCAGCAGCTTTGGGGCCCGCTCTGGAAACACCATATATTTT. The whole variable domain, filled in from reference TRBV5-5 and TRBJ1-3, reads DAGVTQSPTHLIKTRGQQVTLRCSPISGHKSVSWYQQVLGQGPQFIFQYYEKEERGRGNFPDRFSARQFPNYSSELNVNALLLGDSALYLCASSFGARSGNTIYFGEGSWLTVV.

There are a few counts of this clone. This chain connects TRBV5-1 to TRBJ2-7, with a possible D match to TRBD2 (6 bases). This CDR3 region has 14 residues. Germline assignment: CDR1 SGHRS and CDR2 YFSETQ. The V gene lost 5 bases and the J gene lost 3 bases, with 15 bases spanning the gap. The CDR3 loop reads CASRTGTDYYEQYF. The CDR3, as DNA: TGCGCCAGCAGAACCGGGACTGACTACTACGAGCAGTACTTC.